Sequencing of this T cell receptor (beta chain) was carried out in a study of Ad26.COV2.S vaccination and SARS-CoV-2 variants. Study-level points and caveats: After vaccination, substantial breadth of spike-specific CD8+ and CD4+ responses was reported.

The method was immunoSEQ multiplex PCR; TCRdb's version includes in-frame clones alone and lacks a portion of them. The sample shows roughly 700,000 clones, more than 80% of them seen only once. Described treatment: 15 to 20 received Ad26.COV2.S at low or high dose, single or two shots; roughly five received placebo; per-sample allocation not given. The study sampled participants on day 63 after the first vaccine or placebo injection. It was an adult aged 18-55 years in Boston who was the donor. An Ad26 vector carrying the Wuhan-strain SARS-CoV-2 spike served as the vaccine. A note on this clone: No antigen is known for it.

V was clipped by 2 bases and J by 4 bases; unmatched bases: 4. This CDR3 is built from 14 residues. Germline CDR1 reads KGHSH; CDR2 reads LQKENI. Sequenced here: peripheral blood, sampled in a trial of Ad26.COV2.S vaccine versus placebo. This clonotype was obtained from a person aged 18-60 years who received the Ad26.COV2.S COVID-19 vaccine or a placebo. This rearrangement joins TRBV18 to TRBJ1-2, with 7 bases matching TRBD1. DNA of the CDR3: TGTGCCAGCTCACCAGGAACAGGGGTCTATGGCTACACCTTC. It codes for CASSPGTGVYGYTF.